The 20 T cell receptor beta chains below were found in one sample sequenced in a study of PD-L1 blockade in urothelial cancer. The time point denotes: peripheral blood 6 weeks after treatment start. The data were produced by immunoSEQ multiplex PCR, yet TCRdb's version contains in-frame clones alone and is incomplete. The table lists about 130,000 clones, roughly 83% of them singletons. Sequences were derived from PBMCs, sampled around atezolizumab (anti-PD-L1) treatment. The source is a middle-aged man with urothelial cancer.

This clone was counted a single time. The J gene is TRBJ1-6, the V gene TRBV5-6; D gene unclear. V lost 2 bases and J lost 3, with 9 bases in between. Germline-derived CDR1 and CDR2 are SGHDT and YYEEEE. The CDR3 totals 15 residues. The CDR3 here is CASSLLPGYNSPLHF. Here the CDR3 DNA reads TGTGCCAGCAGCTTATTACCCGGCTATAATTCACCCCTCCACTTT.

The rearrangement uses TRBV5-4 and TRBJ2-7; tentative D call: TRBD1 (5 bases). The CDR3 contains 13 residues. The ends were cut back, 3 bases at V and 3 bases at J, with 10 bases in the middle. CDR1 and CDR2 from the germline V gene are SGHNT and YYREEE (reference sequence). The chain's CDR3 is CASSSQGRYEQYF. For the CDR3, the DNA is TGTGCCAGCAGCTCTCAGGGTCGCTACGAGCAGTACTTC.

The chain employs TRBV18 and TRBJ1-1; 9 bases agree with TRBD1. The CDR3 runs 14 residues. Per germline, CDR1 KGHSH and CDR2 LQKENI. V lost 4 bases, J lost 4 bases, and 4 bases stayed unmatched. As DNA, the CDR3 is TGTGCCAGCTCACATAGACAGGGGGGCACTGAAGCTTTCTTT. Translation gives CASSHRQGGTEAFF.

About this clone: Distinct nucleotide sequences in the sample also encode this CDR3. The J gene is TRBJ2-5, the V gene TRBV4-1; weak D call: TRBD2 (5 bases). CDR1 and CDR2 (germline): MGHRA, YSYEKL. The CDR3 spans 14 residues. Between the trimmed V and J ends, which lost 0 bases and 4 bases, there was a span of 9 bases. Written as DNA, the CDR3 is TGCGCCAGCAGCCAAGATGGCCTAGCAGAGACCCAGTACTTC. Its protein is CASSQDGLAETQYF.

The chain uses TRBV4-1 and TRBJ1-1, with D possibly matching TRBD1 (6 bases). CDR1 is MGHRA and CDR2 is YSYEKL in the germline V gene. Deletions cut 1 base from V and 1 base from J, with 19 bases between. CDR3 length: 18 residues. CDR3 sequence (DNA): TGCGCCAGCAGCCAAGTCAGGACACTTCTGGGGGCGAACACTGAAGCTTTCTTT. Translated: CASSQVRTLLGANTEAFF.

In its sample, this clone was seen once. The identical CDR3 is also encoded by other nucleotide sequences in the sample. The gene calls are TRBV5-1 and TRBJ2-1; D perhaps matches TRBD2 (5 bases). Germline V CDR1 and CDR2: SGHRS, YFSETQ. The V end was cut by 0 bases, the J end by 0 bases, with 10 bases between. CDR3 size: 16 residues. Here the CDR3 reads CASSLGGVYSYNEQFF. In nucleotides, the CDR3 is TGCGCCAGCAGCTTGGGGGGAGTCTACTCCTACAATGAGCAGTTCTTC.

The rearrangement links TRBV4-2 to TRBJ1-2, with TRBD1 as a possible D gene (6 bases). Germline V gives CDR1 LGHNA, CDR2 YNFKEQ. The CDR3 sequence is 16 residues long. The V end lost 1 base, the J end lost 8 bases, and 20 bases lay between the germline ends. For the CDR3, the DNA is TGTGCCAGCAGCCAAGCGTCCTCGGACAGTTCGGGAGGCTACACCTTC. Protein product: CASSQASSDSSGGYTF.

This rearrangement joins TRBV27 to TRBJ1-5; the match to TRBD1 covers 7 bases. CDR3 length: 15 residues. Germline V gene sequence: CDR1 MNHEY, CDR2 SMNVEV (reference sequence). J was trimmed by 2 bases and V by 7 bases; bases with no gene match: 8. The DNA of the CDR3 is TGTGCCAGCACCACGACAGGGCGAGGCAATCAGCCCCAGCATTTT. This translates into CASTTTGRGNQPQHF.

V is TRBV15 and J is TRBJ2-3; 8 bases are shared with TRBD2. After removal of 0 bases from V and 6 bases from J, the junction contained 8 bases not matched to a gene. Per the germline V gene, CDR1 is LNHNV and CDR2 is YYDKDF (reference sequence). The CDR3 covers 16 residues. The CDR3 is CATSRDSGIAGDTQYF. The CDR3 DNA follows: TGTGCCACCAGCAGAGATAGCGGGATAGCGGGCGATACGCAGTATTTT.

The chain joins TRBV7-6 to TRBJ2-1, with 13 bases fitting TRBD2. CDR1 is SGHVS and CDR2 is FNYEAQ in the germline V gene. The CDR3 has 17 amino acids. V gave up 7 bases and J gave up 3 bases; unmatched junction bases: 9. CDR3 sequence (DNA): TGTGCCAGCACCACTAGCGGGAGGGCCCCAGACTACAATGAGCAGTTCTTC. Amino acid sequence: CASTTSGRAPDYNEQFF.

The V call is TRBV11-2, the J call TRBJ2-5; 7 bases are a match to TRBD2. Losses at the gene ends were 2 bases for V and 4 bases for J; bases not matched to a gene: 4. This CDR3 comprises 14 residues. Germline V lookup: CDR1 SGHAT, CDR2 FQNNGV. This CDR3 is CASSLTGGGETQYF. The DNA of the CDR3 is TGTGCCAGCAGCTTAACGGGAGGAGGAGAGACCCAGTACTTC.

V and J are TRBV6-1 and TRBJ2-1; 11 bases map to TRBD2. Trimming took 8 bases from V and 5 from J; bases not matched to a gene: 8. The CDR3 is made up of 15 amino acids. The germline gives CDR1 MNHNS, CDR2 SASEGT. The CDR3 coding sequence is TGTGCCAGCCGTCCGAAGACTAGCGGGAACAATGAGCAGTTCTTC. Protein: CASRPKTSGNNEQFF.

The CDR3 nucleotides read TGTGCCAGCAGCCCCAGGACTACGCAAGAGACCCAGTACTTC. This translates into CASSPRTTQETQYF. The chain employs TRBV5-8 and TRBJ2-5; weak D call: TRBD2 (6 bases). Germline V lookup: CDR1 SGHTS, CDR2 YDEGEE. There are 14 residues in the CDR3. Deletions cut 4 bases from V and 2 bases from J, with 12 bases between. Full variable domain (missing parts from reference TRBV5-8 and TRBJ2-5): EAGVTQSPTHLIKTRGQQATLRCSPISGHTSVYWYQQALGLGLQFLLWYDEGEERNRGNFPPRFSGRQFPNYSSELNVNALELEDSALYLCASSPRTTQETQYFGPGTRLLVL.

The chain couples TRBV28 to TRBJ1-5; 8 bases map to TRBD1. V shed 6 bases, J shed 6 bases, and the junction held 13 bases outside the gene matches. The germline gives CDR1 MDHEN, CDR2 SYDVKM. This CDR3 comprises 16 residues. The CDR3 DNA reads as TGTGCCAGCAGCTCCGGGACAGGTTGGCGGGGTCAGCCCCAGCATTTT. It translates to CASSSGTGWRGQPQHF.

In this sample, this clone turned up many times. This sequence joins TRBV28 and TRBJ2-7; 7 nucleotides align to TRBD2. Germline CDR1 reads MDHEN; CDR2 reads SYDVKM. V was clipped by 5 bases and J by 3 bases; unmatched bases: 7. The CDR3 runs to 14 residues. The CDR3 loop reads CASSVPSGGYEQYF. The CDR3 nucleotides read TGTGCCAGCAGTGTCCCTAGCGGTGGCTACGAGCAGTACTTC.

The chain couples TRBV2 to TRBJ2-7, with 9 nucleotides matching TRBD1. Germline V CDR1 and CDR2: SNHLY, FYNNEI. V shed 6 bases and J 3 bases; nucleotides not matched to a gene: 6. The CDR3 extends over 14 amino acids. This chain's CDR3 is CASRKGTGNYEQYF. CDR3 in DNA: TGTGCCAGCAGAAAAGGGACAGGGAACTACGAGCAGTACTTC.

J is TRBJ1-1 and V is TRBV7-8; 7 bases are shared with TRBD1. Germline CDR1 is SGHVS and CDR2 is FQNEAQ. The ends lost 2 bases at V and 0 bases at J; junction bases unmatched: 3. The CDR3 has 15 residues. The CDR3 sequence is CASSLRDSLNTEAFF. The DNA for the CDR3 is TGTGCCAGCAGCTTAAGGGACAGTTTGAACACTGAAGCTTTCTTT.

The chain has TRBV7-3 and TRBJ1-2; D is possibly TRBD1 (6 bases). Trimming took 6 bases from V and 4 from J, leaving 9 bases between them. The CDR3 has 12 residues. Germline loops: CDR1 SGHTA, CDR2 FQGTGA. CDR3 residues: CASSYRAYGYTF. The CDR3 region has the DNA TGTGCCAGCAGTTACAGGGCCTATGGCTACACCTTC.

J is TRBJ2-7 and V is TRBV30; the D is unclear. Germline loops: CDR1 GTSNPN, CDR2 SVGIG (reference sequence). CDR3 size: 11 residues. V dropped 2 bases and J dropped 7 bases, with 9 bases sitting between them. The CDR3 reads CAWSSLLEQYF. The CDR3 nucleotides read TGTGCCTGGAGTTCCCTACTTGAGCAGTACTTC.

In nucleotides, the CDR3 is TGTGCCAGCAGCCCCAGGACAGCCAATGAAAAACTGTTTTTT. Translation gives CASSPRTANEKLFF. The rearrangement joins TRBV14 to TRBJ1-4; perhaps TRBD1 as D (6 bases). Germline values: CDR1 SGHDN, CDR2 FVKESK. The CDR3 spans 14 residues. V was clipped by 4 bases and J by 5 bases, with 11 bases between them.